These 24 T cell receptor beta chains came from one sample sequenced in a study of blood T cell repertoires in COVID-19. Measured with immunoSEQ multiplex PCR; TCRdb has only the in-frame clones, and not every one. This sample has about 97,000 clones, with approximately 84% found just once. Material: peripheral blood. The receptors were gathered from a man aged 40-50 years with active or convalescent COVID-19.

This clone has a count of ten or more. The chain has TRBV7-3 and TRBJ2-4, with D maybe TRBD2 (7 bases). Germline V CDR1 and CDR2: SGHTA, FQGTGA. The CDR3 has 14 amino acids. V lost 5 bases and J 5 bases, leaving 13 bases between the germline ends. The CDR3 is CASSLTGGQNIQYF. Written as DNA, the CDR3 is TGTGCCAGCAGCCTTACCGGGGGGCAAAACATTCAGTACTTC.

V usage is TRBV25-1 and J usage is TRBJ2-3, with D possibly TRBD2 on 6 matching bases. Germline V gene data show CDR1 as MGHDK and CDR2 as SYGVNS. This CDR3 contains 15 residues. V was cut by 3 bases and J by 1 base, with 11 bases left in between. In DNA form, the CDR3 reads TGTGCCAGCAGTGACGGGCGGGGCCGCACAGATACGCAGTATTTT. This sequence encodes CASSDGRGRTDTQYF.

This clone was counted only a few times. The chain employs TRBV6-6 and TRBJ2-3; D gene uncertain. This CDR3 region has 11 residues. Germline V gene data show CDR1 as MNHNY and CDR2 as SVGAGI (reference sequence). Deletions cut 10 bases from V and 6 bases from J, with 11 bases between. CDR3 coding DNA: TGTGCCACCTCGCACATGGATACGCAGTATTTT. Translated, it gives CATSHMDTQYF.

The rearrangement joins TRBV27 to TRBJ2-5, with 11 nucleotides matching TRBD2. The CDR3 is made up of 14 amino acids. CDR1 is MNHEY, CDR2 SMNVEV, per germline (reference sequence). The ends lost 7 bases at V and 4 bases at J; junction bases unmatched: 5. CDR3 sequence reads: CASNDSGGGETQYF. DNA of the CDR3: TGTGCCAGCAATGATAGCGGGGGGGGAGAGACCCAGTACTTC.

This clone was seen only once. CDR3 in amino acids: CASSLLFPRDRVTDTQYF. The CDR3, as DNA: TGTGCCAGCAGTTTATTATTCCCCCGGGACAGGGTCACAGATACGCAGTATTTT. V and J are TRBV27 and TRBJ2-3; 9 bases match TRBD1. CDR3 length: 18 residues. Germline trimming cut 1 base from V and 2 bases from J; bases unmatched to any gene: 10. In germline, CDR1 is MNHEY, CDR2 SMNVEV (reference sequence).

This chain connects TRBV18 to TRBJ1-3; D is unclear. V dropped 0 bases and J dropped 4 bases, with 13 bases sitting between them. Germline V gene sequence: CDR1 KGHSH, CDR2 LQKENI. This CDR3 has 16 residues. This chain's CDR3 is CASSPPRIIVGNTIYF. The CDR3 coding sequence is TGTGCCAGCTCACCACCCCGTATTATCGTCGGAAACACCATATATTTT.

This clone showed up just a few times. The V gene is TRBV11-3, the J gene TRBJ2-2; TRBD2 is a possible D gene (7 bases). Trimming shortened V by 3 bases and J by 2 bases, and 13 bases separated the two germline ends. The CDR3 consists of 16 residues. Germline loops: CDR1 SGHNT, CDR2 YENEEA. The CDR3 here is CASSFSRGANTGELFF. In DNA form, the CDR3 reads TGTGCCAGCAGCTTTAGTCGGGGGGCCAACACCGGGGAGCTGTTTTTT.

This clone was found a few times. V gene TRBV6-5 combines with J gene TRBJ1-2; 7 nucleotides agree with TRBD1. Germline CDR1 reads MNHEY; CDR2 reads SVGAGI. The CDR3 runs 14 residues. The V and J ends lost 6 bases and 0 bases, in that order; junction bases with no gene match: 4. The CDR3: CASSHRGANYGYTF. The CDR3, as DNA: TGTGCCAGCAGCCACAGGGGAGCTAACTATGGCTACACCTTC.

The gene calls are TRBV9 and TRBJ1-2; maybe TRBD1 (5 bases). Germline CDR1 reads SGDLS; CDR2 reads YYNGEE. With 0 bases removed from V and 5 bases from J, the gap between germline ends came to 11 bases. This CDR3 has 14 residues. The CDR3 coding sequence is TGTGCCAGCAGCGTAGAAACAGGAAGGTATGGCTACACCTTC. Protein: CASSVETGRYGYTF.

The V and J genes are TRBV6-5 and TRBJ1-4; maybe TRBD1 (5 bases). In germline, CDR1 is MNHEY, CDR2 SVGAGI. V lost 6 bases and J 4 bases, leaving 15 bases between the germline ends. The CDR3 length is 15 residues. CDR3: CASSAPGRGNEKLFF. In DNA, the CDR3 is TGTGCCAGCAGCGCCCCCGGAAGGGGTAATGAAAAACTGTTTTTT.

The DNA for the CDR3 is TGTGCCAGCTCACTGGGACATATGGAAAAACTGTTTTTT. Translated: CASSLGHMEKLFF. The chain is built from TRBV18 and TRBJ1-4; a possible D gene is TRBD1 (6 bases). Trimming pared 4 bases from V and 8 bases from J, leaving 11 bases between. Germline CDR1 is KGHSH and CDR2 is LQKENI. The CDR3 contains 13 residues.

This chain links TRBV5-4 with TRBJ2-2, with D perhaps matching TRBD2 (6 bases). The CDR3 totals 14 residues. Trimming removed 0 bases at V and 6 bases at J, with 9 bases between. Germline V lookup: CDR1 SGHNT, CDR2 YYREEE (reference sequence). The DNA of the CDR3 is TGTGCCAGCAGCTTGGCGGGGGACCCCGGGGAGCTGTTTTTT. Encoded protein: CASSLAGDPGELFF.

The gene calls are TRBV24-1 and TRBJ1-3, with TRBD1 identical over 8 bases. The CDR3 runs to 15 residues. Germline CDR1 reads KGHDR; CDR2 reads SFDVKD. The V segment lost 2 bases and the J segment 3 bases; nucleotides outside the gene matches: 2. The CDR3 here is CATSDSGQGGNTIYF. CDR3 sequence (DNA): TGTGCCACCAGTGATTCTGGACAGGGTGGAAACACCATATATTTT.

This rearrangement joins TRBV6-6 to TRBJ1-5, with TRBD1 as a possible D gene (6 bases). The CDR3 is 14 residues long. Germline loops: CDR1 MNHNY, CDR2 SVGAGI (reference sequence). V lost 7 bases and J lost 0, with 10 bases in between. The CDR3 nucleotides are TGTGCCAGCATCAGGGGATATAGCAATCAGCCCCAGCATTTT. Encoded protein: CASIRGYSNQPQHF.

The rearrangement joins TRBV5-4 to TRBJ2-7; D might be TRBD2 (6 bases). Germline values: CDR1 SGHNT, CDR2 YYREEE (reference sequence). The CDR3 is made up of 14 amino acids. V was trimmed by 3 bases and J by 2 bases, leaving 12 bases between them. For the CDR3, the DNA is TGTGCCAGCAGCTCCCGGGACTCGCCCTACGAGCAGTACTTC. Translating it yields CASSSRDSPYEQYF. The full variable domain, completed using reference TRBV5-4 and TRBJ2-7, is ETGVTQSPTHLIKTRGQQVTLRCSSQSGHNTVSWYQQALGQGPQFIFQYYREEENGRGNFPPRFSGLQFPNYSSELNVNALELDDSALYLCASSSRDSPYEQYFGPGTRLTVT.

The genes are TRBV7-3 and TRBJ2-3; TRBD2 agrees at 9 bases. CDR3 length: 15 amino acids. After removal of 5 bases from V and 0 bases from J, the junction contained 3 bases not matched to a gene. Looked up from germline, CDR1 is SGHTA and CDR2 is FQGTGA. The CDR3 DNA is TGTGCCAGCAGCCTCCTAGCGGGAAGCACAGATACGCAGTATTTT. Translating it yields CASSLLAGSTDTQYF.

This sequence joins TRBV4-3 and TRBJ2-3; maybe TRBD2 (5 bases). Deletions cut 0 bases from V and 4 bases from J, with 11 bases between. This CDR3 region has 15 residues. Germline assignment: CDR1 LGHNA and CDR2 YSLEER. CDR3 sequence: CASSQDLLASDTQYF. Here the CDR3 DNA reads TGCGCCAGCAGCCAAGATCTTCTAGCCTCAGATACGCAGTATTTT.

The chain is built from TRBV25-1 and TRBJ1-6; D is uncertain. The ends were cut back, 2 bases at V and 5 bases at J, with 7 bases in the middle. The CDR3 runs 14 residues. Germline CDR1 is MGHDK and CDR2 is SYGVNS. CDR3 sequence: CASSENSNNSPLHF. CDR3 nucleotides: TGTGCCAGCAGTGAAAATAGCAATAATTCACCCCTCCACTTT. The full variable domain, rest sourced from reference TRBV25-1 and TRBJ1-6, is EADIYQTPRYLVIGTGKKITLECSQTMGHDKMYWYQQDPGMELHLIHYSYGVNSTEKGDLSSESTVSRIRTEHFPLTLESARPSHTSQYLCASSENSNNSPLHFGNGTRLTVT.

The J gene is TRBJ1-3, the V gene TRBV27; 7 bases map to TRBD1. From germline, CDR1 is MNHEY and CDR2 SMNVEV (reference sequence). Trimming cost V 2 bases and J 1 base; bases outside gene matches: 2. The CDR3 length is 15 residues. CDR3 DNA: TGTGCCAGCAGTTTAAGGGGGCCTTCTGGAAACACCATATATTTT. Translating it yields CASSLRGPSGNTIYF.

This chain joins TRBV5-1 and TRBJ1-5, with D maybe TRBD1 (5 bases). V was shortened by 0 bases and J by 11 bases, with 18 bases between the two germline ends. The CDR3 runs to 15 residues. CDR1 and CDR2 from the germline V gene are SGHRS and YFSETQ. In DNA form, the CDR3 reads TGCGCCAGCAGCTTGGATCCTGGGGCGGCCGCGTCCCAGCATTTT. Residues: CASSLDPGAAASQHF. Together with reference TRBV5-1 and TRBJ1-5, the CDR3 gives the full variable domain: KAGVTQTPRYLIKTRGQQVTLSCSPISGHRSVSWYQQTPGQGLQFLFEYFSETQRNKGNFPGRFSGRQFSNSRSEMNVSTLELGDSALYLCASSLDPGAAASQHFGDGTRLSIL.

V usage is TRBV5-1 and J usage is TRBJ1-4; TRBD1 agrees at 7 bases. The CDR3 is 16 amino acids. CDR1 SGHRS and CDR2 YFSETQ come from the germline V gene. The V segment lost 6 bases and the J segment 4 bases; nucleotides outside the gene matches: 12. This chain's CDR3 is CASTKTGSSGNEKLFF. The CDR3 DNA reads TGCGCCAGCACTAAGACAGGGTCATCGGGTAATGAAAAACTGTTTTTT.

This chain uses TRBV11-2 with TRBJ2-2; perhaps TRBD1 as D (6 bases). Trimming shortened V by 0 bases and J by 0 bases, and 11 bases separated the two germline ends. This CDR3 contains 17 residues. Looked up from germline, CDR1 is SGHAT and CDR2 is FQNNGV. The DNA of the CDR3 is TGTGCCAGCAGCTTAGACGGCCAGGGGTCGAACACCGGGGAGCTGTTTTTT. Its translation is CASSLDGQGSNTGELFF. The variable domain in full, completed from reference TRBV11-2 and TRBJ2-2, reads EAGVAQSPRYKIIEKRQSVAFWCNPISGHATLYWYQQILGQGPKLLIQFQNNGVVDDSQLPKDRFSAERLKGVDSTLKIQPAKLEDSAVYLCASSLDGQGSNTGELFFGEGSRLTVL.

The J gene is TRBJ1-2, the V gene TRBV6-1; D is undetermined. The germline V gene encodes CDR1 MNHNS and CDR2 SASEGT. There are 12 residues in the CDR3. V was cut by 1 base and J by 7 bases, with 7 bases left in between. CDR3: CASSEGRPGYTF. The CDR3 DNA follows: TGTGCCAGCAGTGAAGGGAGACCTGGCTACACCTTC.

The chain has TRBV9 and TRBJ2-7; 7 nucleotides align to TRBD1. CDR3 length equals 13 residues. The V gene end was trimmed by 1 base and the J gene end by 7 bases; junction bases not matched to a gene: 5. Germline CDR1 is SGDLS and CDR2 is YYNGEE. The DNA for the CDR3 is TGTGCCAGCAGCGTACTGGAGACAGGGGAGCAGTACTTC. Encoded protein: CASSVLETGEQYF.